The 20 T cell receptor beta chains given below trace back to one sample, sequenced in a study of OX40 agonist ivuxolimab in advanced cancers. Receptor libraries were prepared by the immunoSEQ multiplex PCR assay. Imported from immuneACCESS, the table was reduced by TCRdb to in-frame sequences with V and J called. These copies leave out some clones; in studies compared against another copy, an unresolved V gene accounts for under half, and the cause of the remainder is not known. This sample is represented by some 81,000 clones; 86% of them were singletons. Of the sample, 2% is held by the ten largest clones. This specimen consisted of CD4+ or CD8+ T cells sorted from blood, obtained in a trial of the OX40 agonist ivuxolimab. These receptors were taken from an adult with an advanced solid tumor such as melanoma, head and neck, liver or kidney cancer.

The chain carries TRBV7-9 and TRBJ2-1; perhaps TRBD2 as D (7 bases). CDR3 size: 14 residues. Germline loops: CDR1 SEHNR, CDR2 FQNEAQ (reference sequence). V was shortened by 4 bases and J by 12 bases, with 19 bases between the two germline ends. The CDR3 loop reads CASSSSMGRGSQFF. CDR3 sequence (DNA): TGTGCCAGCAGCTCTAGTATGGGGAGGGGGTCGCAGTTCTTC.

The V gene is TRBV18, the J gene TRBJ2-5; D possibly uses TRBD1 or TRBD2 (5 bases each). The DNA end lines up better with TRBJ2-7; the J call may be wrong. The CDR3 extends over 16 amino acids. The germline V gene encodes CDR1 KGHSH and CDR2 LQKENI. As DNA, the CDR3 is TGTGCCAGCTCACTCGTGGGGGTATCCCGGATCGGCGAGCAGTACTTC. Protein: CASSLVGVSRIGEQYF.

V and J are TRBV5-1 and TRBJ1-1; D is uncertain. Germline lookup yields CDR1 SGHRS and CDR2 YFSETQ. V gave up 5 bases and J gave up 1 base, with 9 bases separating them. This CDR3 is 13 amino acids long. CDR3 region: CASRSTPNTEAFF. The DNA of the CDR3 is TGCGCCAGCAGATCGACACCGAACACTGAAGCTTTCTTT.

V and J are TRBV15 and TRBJ2-1; the D gene is possibly TRBD2 (5 bases). Germline V CDR1 and CDR2: LNHNV, YYDKDF (reference sequence). The CDR3 totals 12 residues. V lost 0 bases, J lost 15 bases, and 12 bases lay in between. CDR3 DNA: TGTGCCACCAGCAGAGATGGACTCCGTCCGTTCTTC. Translated, it gives CATSRDGLRPFF.

This clone has only a few counts. This rearrangement joins TRBV19 to TRBJ2-7; perhaps D is TRBD1 or TRBD2 (6 bases each). The germline V gene has CDR1 LNHDA and CDR2 SQIVND (reference sequence). This CDR3 comprises 15 residues. V dropped 5 bases and J dropped 0 bases, with 14 bases sitting between them. The CDR3 nucleotides read TGTGCCAGTAGTCGGTGGAGGGACACCTCCTACGAGCAGTACTTC. This codes for CASSRWRDTSYEQYF.

This clone was counted a few times. This sequence joins TRBV2 and TRBJ1-1, with a weak D call TRBD1 (6 bases). Trimming removed 4 bases from V and 5 bases from J, with 11 bases in between. The CDR3 is 13 amino acids. The V gene's germline CDR1 is SNHLY and CDR2 FYNNEI. CDR3 amino acids: CASSATGTTEAFF. The CDR3 coding sequence is TGTGCCAGCAGTGCTACAGGGACGACTGAAGCTTTCTTT.

The CDR3, as DNA: TGTGCCAGCACAAACCTTCTAGCTGCCCAAGAGACCCAGTACTTC. It specifies CASTNLLAAQETQYF. The chain is built from TRBV7-2 and TRBJ2-5; D is possibly TRBD2 (5 bases). Germline V gene data show CDR1 as SGHTA and CDR2 as FQGNSA. The CDR3 consists of 15 residues. Trimming took 7 bases from V and 1 from J, leaving 16 bases between them.

The chain is built from TRBV30 and TRBJ2-5; D gene unclear. V was clipped by 1 base and J by 2 bases, with 14 bases between them. The CDR3 consists of 15 residues. CDR1 is GTSNPN, CDR2 SVGIG, per germline (reference sequence). Here the CDR3 reads CAWSAMLRKQETQYF. The CDR3 nucleotides read TGTGCCTGGAGTGCGATGCTCAGAAAACAAGAGACCCAGTACTTC.

V usage is TRBV6-1 and J usage is TRBJ1-3; D not resolved. Germline V CDR1 and CDR2: MNHNS, SASEGT. There are 14 residues in the CDR3. The V end was cut by 2 bases, the J end by 3 bases, with 8 bases between. The DNA of the CDR3 is TGTGCCAGCAGTGAATTAGGGATTGGAAACACCATATATTTT. Its translation: CASSELGIGNTIYF.

The CDR3 nucleotides are TGTGCCAGCAGCTTAAGCCAGGACTACGAGCAGTACTTC. This codes for CASSLSQDYEQYF. The chain joins TRBV11-2 to TRBJ2-7, with D unresolved. CDR3 length: 13 residues. From germline, CDR1 is SGHAT and CDR2 FQNNGV. Trimming cost V 2 bases and J 3 bases, with 8 bases left between them. Full variable domain (rest looked up from reference TRBV11-2 and TRBJ2-7): EAGVAQSPRYKIIEKRQSVAFWCNPISGHATLYWYQQILGQGPKLLIQFQNNGVVDDSQLPKDRFSAERLKGVDSTLKIQPAKLEDSAVYLCASSLSQDYEQYFGPGTRLTVT.

The gene calls are TRBV30 and TRBJ1-4, with 7 bases aligning to TRBD1. Germline V gives CDR1 GTSNPN, CDR2 SVGIG (reference sequence). V was clipped by 1 base and J by 6 bases; unmatched bases: 8. The CDR3 spans 15 residues. Here the CDR3 reads CAWSADQGGDEKLFF. The CDR3 DNA sequence: TGTGCCTGGAGTGCCGACCAGGGGGGGGATGAAAAACTGTTTTTT.

This chain connects TRBV7-9 to TRBJ1-4, with D perhaps TRBD1 (5 bases). Germline values: CDR1 SEHNR, CDR2 FQNEAQ (reference sequence). The CDR3 runs to 15 residues. Between the trimmed V and J ends, which lost 4 bases and 7 bases, there was a span of 16 bases. CDR3 sequence reads: CASSSQGSKGEKLFF. CDR3 coding DNA: TGTGCCAGCAGCTCCCAGGGTTCTAAGGGTGAAAAACTGTTTTTT.

The chain couples TRBV29-1 to TRBJ1-3, with a possible D match to TRBD1 (5 bases). The germline CDR1 and CDR2 sequences are SQVTM and ANQGSEA. This CDR3 has 15 residues. V shed 2 bases and J shed 0 bases, with 11 bases lying between them. The CDR3 sequence: CSVETGHSSGNTIYF. As DNA, the CDR3 is TGCAGCGTTGAAACAGGACACAGCTCTGGAAACACCATATATTTT.

In its sample, this clone was seen a few times. The chain uses TRBV30 and TRBJ1-1; D call uncertain. The CDR3 sequence is 12 residues long. CDR1 and CDR2 (germline): GTSNPN, SVGIG (reference sequence). V lost 2 bases and J lost 5, with 9 bases in between. This CDR3 is CAWSSLATEAFF. The CDR3 DNA reads as TGTGCCTGGAGTTCCCTTGCGACTGAAGCTTTCTTT.

The CDR3: CASSLVFEGGGSHEQYF. The CDR3 coding sequence is TGCGCCAGCAGCTTGGTATTCGAGGGAGGGGGGTCCCACGAGCAGTACTTC. The chain carries TRBV5-1 and TRBJ2-7; TRBD2 might be the D (7 bases). Trimming removed 0 bases at V and 5 bases at J, with 21 bases between. Germline V gene data show CDR1 as SGHRS and CDR2 as YFSETQ. The length of the CDR3 is 17 residues. Complete variable domain (other parts from reference TRBV5-1 and TRBJ2-7): KAGVTQTPRYLIKTRGQQVTLSCSPISGHRSVSWYQQTPGQGLQFLFEYFSETQRNKGNFPGRFSGRQFSNSRSEMNVSTLELGDSALYLCASSLVFEGGGSHEQYFGPGTRLTVT.

V gene TRBV6-5 combines with J gene TRBJ1-1; D ambiguous. The length of the CDR3 is 14 residues. V lost 2 bases, J lost 1 base, and 8 bases lay in between. Germline V CDR1 and CDR2: MNHEY, SVGAGI. For the CDR3, the DNA is TGTGCCAGCAGTTACGGGCGGAAGAACACTGAAGCTTTCTTT. Its translation is CASSYGRKNTEAFF.

The chain is built from TRBV7-3 and TRBJ2-1; TRBD2 agrees at 7 bases. Germline V CDR1 and CDR2: SGHTA, FQGTGA. V was pared by 5 bases and J by 10 bases, with 17 bases of the junction left unmatched. CDR3 size: 16 residues. CDR3 nucleotide sequence: TGTGCCAGCAGCCTCCTTCGGGGGGTGGAAACCCAGGAGCAGTTCTTC. Protein sequence: CASSLLRGVETQEQFF.

The genes are TRBV5-4 and TRBJ2-5; D may correspond to TRBD1 or TRBD2 (5 bases each). The CDR3 is made up of 16 amino acids. Germline-derived CDR1 and CDR2 are SGHNT and YYREEE (reference sequence). V shed 3 bases and J shed 3 bases, with 18 bases lying between them. DNA of the CDR3: TGTGCCAGCAGCTCCCAGGGAGCGCCTAGGGAAGAGACCCAGTACTTC. Its translation: CASSSQGAPREETQYF.

V usage is TRBV5-1 and J usage is TRBJ2-3; TRBD2 aligns across 8 bases. V dropped 4 bases and J dropped 2; count of bases not matched to a gene: 6. There are 15 residues in the CDR3. CDR1 SGHRS and CDR2 YFSETQ come from the germline V gene. The CDR3 DNA is TGCGCCAGCAGCGCAGGACTAGCTGACACAGATACGCAGTATTTT. Its translation: CASSAGLADTDTQYF.

The chain combines TRBV15 with TRBJ2-1, with a weak D call TRBD1 (6 bases). V lost 1 base, J lost 6 bases, and 16 bases lay in between. Germline V gives CDR1 LNHNV, CDR2 YYDKDF (reference sequence). The CDR3 extends over 16 amino acids. The DNA of the CDR3 is TGTGCCACCAGCAGAGCCTTGGACAGTACACGCAATGAGCAGTTCTTC. Residues: CATSRALDSTRNEQFF.